Listed below are T cell receptor beta chains from one sample, sequenced in a study of T cell responses to AZD1222 COVID-19 vaccine. Libraries were prepared by immunoSEQ multiplex PCR; TCRdb keeps only in-frame clonotypes and omits some of them. Of about 140,000 clones listed, around 93% are singletons. The sequencing used peripheral blood, collected on day 0 of AZD1222 vaccination. These TCRs come from an adult in good health. Each CDR3 is given without its conserved first and last residue.

j_gene: TRBJ1-4; v_gene: TRBV15; CDR3aa: ATSRDWVEKLF
j_gene: TRBJ2-1; v_gene: TRBV28; CDR3aa: ASSYRDRGNNEQF
j_gene: TRBJ1-2; v_gene: TRBV18; CDR3aa: ASSPVGQGYYGYT
j_gene: TRBJ2-7; v_gene: TRBV5-1; CDR3aa: ASSLEGGPYEQY
j_gene: TRBJ1-4; v_gene: TRBV6-1; CDR3aa: ASSEGQGREKLF
j_gene: TRBJ2-3; v_gene: TRBV19; CDR3aa: ASTYGRTLRDTQY
j_gene: TRBJ1-2; v_gene: TRBV30; CDR3aa: AWVRTDRGFYGYT
j_gene: TRBJ2-2; v_gene: TRBV5-6; CDR3aa: ASRGAGFTGELF
j_gene: TRBJ2-7; v_gene: TRBV3-1/TRBV3-2; CDR3aa: ASSQGGRAHEQY
j_gene: TRBJ2-2; v_gene: TRBV27; CDR3aa: ASSFGLNTGELF
j_gene: TRBJ1-1; v_gene: TRBV28; CDR3aa: ASSSPFAGETEAF
j_gene: TRBJ1-2; v_gene: TRBV12-3/TRBV12-4; CDR3aa: ASSLDRNYGYT
j_gene: TRBJ2-7; v_gene: TRBV15; CDR3aa: ATSRDGFSYEQY
j_gene: TRBJ2-5; v_gene: TRBV5-1; CDR3aa: ASRPQGSGEETQY
j_gene: TRBJ1-4; v_gene: TRBV7-9; CDR3aa: ASSLISTGEKLF
j_gene: TRBJ2-5; v_gene: TRBV7-9; CDR3aa: AGVGAKETQY
j_gene: TRBJ1-2; v_gene: TRBV7-2; CDR3aa: ASSPRGGRDGYT
j_gene: TRBJ2-1; v_gene: TRBV5-4; CDR3aa: ASKPRESYNEQF
j_gene: TRBJ2-2; v_gene: TRBV15; CDR3aa: ATSSGAGVTGELF
j_gene: TRBJ2-1; v_gene: TRBV28; CDR3aa: ASHRRATSGEQF
j_gene: TRBJ2-7; v_gene: TRBV28; CDR3aa: ASSSVYEQY
j_gene: TRBJ1-1; v_gene: TRBV12-3/TRBV12-4; CDR3aa: ASSRGWREAF
j_gene: TRBJ2-1; v_gene: TRBV28; CDR3aa: ASSPAPGLDNEQF
j_gene: TRBJ1-3; v_gene: TRBV19; CDR3aa: ASSNVDKKSLAGNTIY
j_gene: TRBJ1-2; v_gene: TRBV14; CDR3aa: ASSPGYTGTEIYGYT
j_gene: TRBJ1-4; v_gene: TRBV28; CDR3aa: ASGDFNEKLF
j_gene: TRBJ2-3; v_gene: TRBV12-5; CDR3aa: ASGLLTQGADTQY